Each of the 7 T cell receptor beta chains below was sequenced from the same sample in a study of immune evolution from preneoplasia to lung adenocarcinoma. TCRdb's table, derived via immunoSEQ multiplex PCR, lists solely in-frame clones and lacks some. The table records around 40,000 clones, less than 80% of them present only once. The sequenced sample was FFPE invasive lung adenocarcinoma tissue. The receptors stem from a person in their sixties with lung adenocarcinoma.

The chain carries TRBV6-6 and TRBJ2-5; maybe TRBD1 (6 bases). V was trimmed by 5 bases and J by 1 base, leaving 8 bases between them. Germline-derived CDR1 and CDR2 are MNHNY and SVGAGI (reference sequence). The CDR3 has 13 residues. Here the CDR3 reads CASSGQPQETQYF. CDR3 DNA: TGTGCCAGCAGTGGACAGCCCCAAGAGACCCAGTACTTC.

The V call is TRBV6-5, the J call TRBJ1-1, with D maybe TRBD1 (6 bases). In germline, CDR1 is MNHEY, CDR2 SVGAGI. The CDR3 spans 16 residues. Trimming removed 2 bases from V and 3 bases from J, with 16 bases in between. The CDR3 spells CASSYATTGYDTEAFF. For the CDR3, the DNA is TGTGCCAGCAGTTACGCGACTACAGGGTATGACACTGAAGCTTTCTTT.

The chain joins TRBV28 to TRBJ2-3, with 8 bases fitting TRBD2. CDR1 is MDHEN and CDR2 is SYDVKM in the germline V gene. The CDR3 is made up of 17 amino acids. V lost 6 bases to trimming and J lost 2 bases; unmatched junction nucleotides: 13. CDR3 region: CASSYPLGGGTTDTQYF. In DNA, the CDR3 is TGTGCCAGCAGCTATCCCCTCGGGGGGGGGACCACAGATACGCAGTATTTT.

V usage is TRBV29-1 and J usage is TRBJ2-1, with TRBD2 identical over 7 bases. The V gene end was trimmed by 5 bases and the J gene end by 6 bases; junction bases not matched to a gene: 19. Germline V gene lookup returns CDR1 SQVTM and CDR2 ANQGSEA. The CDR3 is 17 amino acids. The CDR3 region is CSVRESFSGGRGNEQFF. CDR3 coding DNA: TGCAGCGTTAGGGAATCGTTCAGTGGCGGGAGAGGCAATGAGCAGTTCTTC.

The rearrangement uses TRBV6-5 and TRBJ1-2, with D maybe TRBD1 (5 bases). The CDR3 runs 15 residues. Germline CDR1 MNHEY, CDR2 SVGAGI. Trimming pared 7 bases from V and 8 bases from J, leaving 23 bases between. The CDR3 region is CASTPNRARGAGYTF. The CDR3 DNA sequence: TGTGCCAGCACCCCCAACCGGGCTAGGGGCGCGGGCTACACCTTC.

CDR3 region: CASEKGAGGYEQYF. The DNA for the CDR3 is TGTGCCAGCGAAAAGGGGGCAGGGGGCTACGAGCAGTACTTC. The chain recombines TRBV10-3 with TRBJ2-7, with TRBD1 identical over 7 bases. This CDR3 contains 14 residues. Germline-derived CDR1 and CDR2 are ENHRY and SYGVKD. After removal of 10 bases from V and 3 bases from J, the junction contained 12 bases not matched to a gene.

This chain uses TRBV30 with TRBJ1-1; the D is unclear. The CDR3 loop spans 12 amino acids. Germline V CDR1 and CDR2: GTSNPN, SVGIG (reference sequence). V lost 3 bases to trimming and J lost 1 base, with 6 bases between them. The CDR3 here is CAWSRPNTEAFF. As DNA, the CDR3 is TGTGCCTGGAGCAGACCGAACACTGAAGCTTTCTTT.